What follows is one T cell receptor (beta chain) and its context. The antigen remains unidentified. Unmatched junction bases numbered 6, after V lost 6 bases and J lost 2 bases. The CDR3 is made up of 16 amino acids. Germline loops: CDR1 LNHDA, CDR2 SQIVND (reference sequence). Naive CD8 cells lacked CD45RO and underwent positive selection for CCR7, leaving out terminally differentiated effector memory CD45RA+ cells. The record originates from a study of shared clonotypes between healthy human individuals. In the study overall: Donors, aged 18 to 49, were a couple of women and a few men.

Genomic DNA of every subset was divided equally among multiple immunoSEQ plates. Sequencing used immunoSEQ multiplex PCR; TCRdb keeps in-frame clones, though not all of them. Of under 1 million clones in the sample, roughly 92% were seen once. Study-wide results and caveats: Shared clonotypes across all four donors exceeded non-shared ones in generation probability. As a rule, naive subsets had a larger estimated richness than memory subsets.

The sequence was obtained from a man aged 25-40 years in good health. Sequenced material: naive CD8+ T cells sorted from blood. The J gene is TRBJ2-2, the V gene TRBV19; 10 bases match TRBD1. As DNA, the CDR3 is TGTGCCAGTAGACCCAGACAGGGGGCCAACACCGGGGAGCTGTTTTTT. Translating it yields CASRPRQGANTGELFF.